The clone carrying this T cell receptor (beta chain) was detected many times. No antigen is known for it. From the 5' RACE reads, TCRdb called clonotypes with MiXCR, one entry per CDR3 protein. The repertoire holds 150,000 to 200,000 distinct CDR3 sequences, 18% seen once, with roughly 4.5% in the top ten. The sample is drawn from a study of CD8 T cells in ankylosing spondylitis. CDR3 length equals 14 residues. V was trimmed by 3 bases and J by 0 bases, leaving 8 bases between them. Notes on the study in general: For ankylosing spondylitis blood, a TCR beta motif of 8 or 9 highly homologous variants appeared characteristic.

The genes are TRBV12-3 or TRBV12-4 and TRBJ2-5; D ambiguous. The receptor was isolated from a male donor aged 5 to 30 with ankylosing spondylitis or in good health (not recorded which). The sequenced material came from blood, either unsorted or a sorted T cell fraction (not recorded which). CDR3 protein: CASSFLRHQETQYF. Written as DNA, the CDR3 is TGTGCCAGCAGTTTCTTGAGGCACCAAGAGACCCAGTACTTC.